This T cell receptor beta chain appears in the sequencing data of a study of blood T cell repertoires in COVID-19. Study overall: The United States, Italy and Spain were the sources of the acute and convalescent COVID-19 samples. Sources were T cells, B-cell-depleted T cells, or PBMCs; the material itself was cDNA or gDNA.

Original data processing: How many nucleated cells were present was estimated from reference gene primer amplification. TCRdb's copy holds only in-frame clones and misses some; the assay was immunoSEQ multiplex PCR. V and J calls and clone size follow that table, whereas D and trimming were derived from the DNA. In the table there are about 62,000 clones, approximately 90% of which are singletons. The ends were cut back, 8 bases at V and 2 bases at J, with 10 bases in the middle. Germline V gene sequence: CDR1 WNHNN, CDR2 SYGVQD (reference sequence). The CDR3 is 12 residues long. The source material was peripheral blood. This rearrangement joins TRBV10-1 to TRBJ2-7, with a tentative D call TRBD2 (5 bases). The TCR originated in a woman of 80 years or more with acute or convalescent COVID-19. The CDR3 nucleotides are TGCGCCAGCGGGAGCCGGGCCTACGAGCAGTACTTC. Encoded protein: CASGSRAYEQYF.